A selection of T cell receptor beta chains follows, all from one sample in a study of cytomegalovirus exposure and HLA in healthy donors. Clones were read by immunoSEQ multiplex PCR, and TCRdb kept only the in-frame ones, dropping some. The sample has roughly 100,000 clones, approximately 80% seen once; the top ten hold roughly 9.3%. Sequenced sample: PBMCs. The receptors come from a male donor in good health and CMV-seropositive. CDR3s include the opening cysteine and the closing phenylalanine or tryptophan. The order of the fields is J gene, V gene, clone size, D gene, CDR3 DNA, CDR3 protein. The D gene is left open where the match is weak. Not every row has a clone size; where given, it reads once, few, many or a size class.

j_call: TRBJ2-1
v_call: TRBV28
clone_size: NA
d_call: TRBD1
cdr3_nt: TGTGCCAGCAATCCCGTGACAGGGTCCTACAATGATCAGTTCTTC
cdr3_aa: CASNPVTGSYNDQFF

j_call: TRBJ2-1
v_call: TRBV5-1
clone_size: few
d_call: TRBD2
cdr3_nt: TGCGCCAGCAGCTCAATGAGCGGGAGGTATGTCAATGAGCAGTTCTTC
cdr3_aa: CASSSMSGRYVNEQFF

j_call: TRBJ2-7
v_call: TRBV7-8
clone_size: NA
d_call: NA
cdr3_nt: TGTGCCAGCAGCTTAGGCAGGGGTGGCGAGCAGTACTTC
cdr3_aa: CASSLGRGGEQYF

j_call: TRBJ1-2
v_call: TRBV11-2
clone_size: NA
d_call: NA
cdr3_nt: TGTGCCAGCAGCTTAATGCGAGACTATGGCTACACCTTC
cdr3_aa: CASSLMRDYGYTF

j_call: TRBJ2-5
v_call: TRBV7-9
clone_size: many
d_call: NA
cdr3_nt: TGTGCCAGCGCCCTCGGGGAGACCCAGTACTTC
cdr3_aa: CASALGETQYF

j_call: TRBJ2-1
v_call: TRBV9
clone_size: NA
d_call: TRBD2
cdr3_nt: TGTGCCAGCAGCCCGCCGGGACTAGCCCCTGTCAATGAGCAGTTCTTC
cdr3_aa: CASSPPGLAPVNEQFF

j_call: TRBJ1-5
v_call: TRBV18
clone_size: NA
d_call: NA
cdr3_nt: TGTGCCAGCTCACCAATGCAGGCAGGCGATCAGCCCCAGCATTTT
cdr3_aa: CASSPMQAGDQPQHF

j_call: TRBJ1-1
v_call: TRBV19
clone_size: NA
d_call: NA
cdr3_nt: TGTGCCAGTAGTATAACGCGGGACACTGAAGCTTTCTTT
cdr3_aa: CASSITRDTEAFF

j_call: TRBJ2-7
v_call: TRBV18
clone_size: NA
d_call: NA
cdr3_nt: TGTGCCAGCTCACCCACTAGCTCATCCTACGAGCAGTACTTC
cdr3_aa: CASSPTSSSYEQYF

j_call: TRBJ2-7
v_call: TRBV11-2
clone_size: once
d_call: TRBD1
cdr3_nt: TGTGCCAGCAGAGGGGGCCACGAGCAGTACTTC
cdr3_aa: CASRGGHEQYF

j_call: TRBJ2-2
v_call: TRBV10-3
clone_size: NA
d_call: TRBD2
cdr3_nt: TGTGCCATCAGTGCCGGGACTAGCGTTAACACCGGGGAGCTGTTTTTT
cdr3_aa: CAISAGTSVNTGELFF

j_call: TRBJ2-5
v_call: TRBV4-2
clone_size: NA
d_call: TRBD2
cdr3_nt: TGTGCCAGCAGCCTAGGGCCGCAGCGGGACGTGGAGACCCAGTACTTC
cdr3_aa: CASSLGPQRDVETQYF

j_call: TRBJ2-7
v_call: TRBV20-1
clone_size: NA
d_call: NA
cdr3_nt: TGCAGTGCCGCCGACGGAGGCGAGCAGTACTTC
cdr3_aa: CSAADGGEQYF

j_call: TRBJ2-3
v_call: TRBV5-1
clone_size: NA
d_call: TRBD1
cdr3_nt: TGCGCCAGCAGCGGGACCGACAGGGGGCGGACCACAGATACGCAGTATTTT
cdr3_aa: CASSGTDRGRTTDTQYF

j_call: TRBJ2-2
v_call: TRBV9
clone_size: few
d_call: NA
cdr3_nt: TGTGCCAGCAGCGCCTCACAGGGAGGGGCCGTAAGTGGGTGGGAGCTGTTTTTT
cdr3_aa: CASSASQGGAVSGWELFF

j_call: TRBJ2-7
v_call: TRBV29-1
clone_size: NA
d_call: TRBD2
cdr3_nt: TGCAGCGTTGTAGCGGGGCTGCTACGAGAGCAGTACTTC
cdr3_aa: CSVVAGLLREQYF

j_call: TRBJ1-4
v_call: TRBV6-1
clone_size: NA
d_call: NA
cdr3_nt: TGTGCCAGCAGCGCCGGGACAACGGTTCTGTTTTTT
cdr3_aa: CASSAGTTVLFF

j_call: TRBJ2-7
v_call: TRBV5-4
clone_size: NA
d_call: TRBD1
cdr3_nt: TGTGCCAGCAGCTGGGGGACAGGACCCTCCTACGAGCAGTACTTC
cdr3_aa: CASSWGTGPSYEQYF

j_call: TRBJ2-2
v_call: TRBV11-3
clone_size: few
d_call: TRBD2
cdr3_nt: TGTGCCAGTACAAGGGCGGGAGGAACCGGGGAGCTGTTTTTT
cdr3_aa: CASTRAGGTGELFF

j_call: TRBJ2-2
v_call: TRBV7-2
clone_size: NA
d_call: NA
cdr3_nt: TGTGCCAGCAGCTTGGTTCAGGGTGACACCGGGGAGCTGTTTTTT
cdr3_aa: CASSLVQGDTGELFF

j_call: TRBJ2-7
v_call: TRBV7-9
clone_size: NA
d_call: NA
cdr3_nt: TGTTCCAGCGCCGGAGGGGGACAGACACTCCTACCGGGGGAGCAGTACTTC
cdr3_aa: CSSAGGGQTLLPGEQYF

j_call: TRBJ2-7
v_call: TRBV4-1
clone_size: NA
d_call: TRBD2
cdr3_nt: TGCGCCAGCAGCCAAGACCCCCTCGGGACTAGCGTCTCCTACGAGCAGTACTTC
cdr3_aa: CASSQDPLGTSVSYEQYF

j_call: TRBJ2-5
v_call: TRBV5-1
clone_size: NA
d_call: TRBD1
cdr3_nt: TGCGCCAGCAGCGTCCGGGACAGGGAGGGGGCCCAGTACTTC
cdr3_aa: CASSVRDREGAQYF

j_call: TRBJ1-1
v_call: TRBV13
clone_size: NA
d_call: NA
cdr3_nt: TGTGCCAGCAGCTCCATAACGGACAGACAGCAAGCTTTCTTT
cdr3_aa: CASSSITDRQQAFF

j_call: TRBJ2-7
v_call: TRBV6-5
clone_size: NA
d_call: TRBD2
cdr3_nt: TGTGCCAGCACCAAGGGACTAGATTTGTACGAGCAGTACTTC
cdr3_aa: CASTKGLDLYEQYF

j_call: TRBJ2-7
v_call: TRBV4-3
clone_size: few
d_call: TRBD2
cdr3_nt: TGCGCCAGCAGCCAAGGGACTAGCCGGGCCTACGAGCAGTACTTC
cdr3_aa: CASSQGTSRAYEQYF

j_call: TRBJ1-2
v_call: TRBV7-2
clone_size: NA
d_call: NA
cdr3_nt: TGTGCCAGCAGCTTAGTGTCCCTCTATGGCTACACCTTC
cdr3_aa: CASSLVSLYGYTF

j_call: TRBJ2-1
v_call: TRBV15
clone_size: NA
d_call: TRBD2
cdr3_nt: TGTGCCACCAGCACTTTAGCGGGAGGGCCCTCAAATGAGCAGTTCTTC
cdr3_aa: CATSTLAGGPSNEQFF

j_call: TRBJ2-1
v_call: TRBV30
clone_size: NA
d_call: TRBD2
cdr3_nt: TGTGCCTGGAGTGTAGGGCCTCCTAGCGGGAGAGGGAGTGAGCAGTTCTTC
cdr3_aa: CAWSVGPPSGRGSEQFF

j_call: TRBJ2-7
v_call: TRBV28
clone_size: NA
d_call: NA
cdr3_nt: TGTGCCAGCAGGTCGCGGTCCTACGAGCAGTACTTC
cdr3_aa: CASRSRSYEQYF

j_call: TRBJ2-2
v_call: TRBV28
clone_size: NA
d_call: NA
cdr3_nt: TGTGCCAGCAGTCCGACAGCCACCGGGGAGCTGTTTTTT
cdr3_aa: CASSPTATGELFF

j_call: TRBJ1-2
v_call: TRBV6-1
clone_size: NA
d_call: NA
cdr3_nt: TGTGCCAGCAGTGAAACAGGCTATGGCTACACCTTC
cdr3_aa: CASSETGYGYTF

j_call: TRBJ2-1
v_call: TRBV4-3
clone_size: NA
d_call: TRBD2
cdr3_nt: TGCGCCAGCAGCCGGCGTGGGGGGGTCGGCTACAATGAGCAGTTCTTC
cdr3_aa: CASSRRGGVGYNEQFF

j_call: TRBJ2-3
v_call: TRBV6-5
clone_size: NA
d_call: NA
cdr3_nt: TGTGCCAGCAGAGCGGCGGATACGCAGTATTTT
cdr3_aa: CASRAADTQYF

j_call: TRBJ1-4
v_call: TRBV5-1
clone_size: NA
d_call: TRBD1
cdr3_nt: TGCGCCAGCAGCTTGGCCGAATCGGGACAGGGTCTTGAAAAACTGTTTTTT
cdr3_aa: CASSLAESGQGLEKLFF

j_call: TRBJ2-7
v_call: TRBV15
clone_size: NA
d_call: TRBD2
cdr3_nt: TGTGCCACCAGCAGAGGTGGGCTAGCGGGACCGTCTTCCTACGAGCAGTACTTC
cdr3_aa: CATSRGGLAGPSSYEQYF

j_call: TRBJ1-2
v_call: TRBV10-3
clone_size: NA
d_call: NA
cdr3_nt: TGTGCCATCAGTGAGCCCGGGGAGTATGGCTACACCTTC
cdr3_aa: CAISEPGEYGYTF

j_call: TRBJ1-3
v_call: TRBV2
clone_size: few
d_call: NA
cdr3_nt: TGTGCCAGCAGTACCGGGACAAACCCCAACACCATATATTTT
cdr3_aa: CASSTGTNPNTIYF

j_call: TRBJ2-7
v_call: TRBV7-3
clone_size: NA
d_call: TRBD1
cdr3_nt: TGCCCCCTAGGGACAGGGGTCTACTACGAGCAGTACTTC
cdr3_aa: CPLGTGVYYEQYF

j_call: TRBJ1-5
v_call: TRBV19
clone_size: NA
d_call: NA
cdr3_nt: TGTGCCAGTAGTGCCAGGGGAGTTGGGGGGAGGGGTCAGCCCCAGCATTTT
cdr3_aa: CASSARGVGGRGQPQHF